The entry below gives a single T cell receptor (beta chain) sequence along with its context. What it binds is unknown. These data originate in a study of cytomegalovirus exposure and HLA in healthy donors. 60 Vbeta and 13 Jbeta primers were used in PCR. Methods used by the authors: A later analysis tallied about 80 million unique TCR beta chains, about 12 million of them shared. The assay was immunoSEQ multiplex PCR, and TCRdb's table has in-frame clones only and misses some. That table is the source of V, J and clone size, and D and trimming were worked out from the DNA. The data hold 110,000 to 150,000 clones, with around four fifths observed a single time. General study findings and limits: In vitro, a few CMV-associated chains proved specific for CMV antigens. There were around 160 TCR beta chains listed as cytomegalovirus-associated.

Germline values: CDR1 SGHVS, CDR2 FNYEAQ. The CDR3 consists of 15 residues. This TCR came from a male donor in good health and CMV-seronegative. The sequenced sample consisted of PBMCs. The chain is built from TRBV7-6 and TRBJ2-5; D may be TRBD2 (6 bases). The closer fit of TRBJ2-7 to the DNA end suggests the J call may be wrong. The CDR3 nucleotides read TGTGCCAGCAGCTCCGGGGGTCCTGAGACCTACGAGCAGTACTTC. Residues: CASSSGGPETYEQYF.